The 32 T cell receptor beta chains below come from one sample, sequenced in a study of CD8+ T cells in alopecia areata. Reverse transcribed after extraction, RNA yielded cDNA as the sequencing template. Profiling relied on immunoSEQ multiplex PCR, and the TCRdb table lists in-frame clones only, not all of them. The sample lists 140,000 to 150,000 clones, about 47% occurring once. This sample comprised CD4+ T cells sorted from blood, obtained at week 0. The receptors derive from a human donor with alopecia areata.

In its sample, this clone was seen a few times. The chain has TRBV7-9 and TRBJ2-2; 7 positions agree with TRBD1. This CDR3 region has 14 residues. The V gene's germline CDR1 is SEHNR and CDR2 FQNEAQ (reference sequence). V was pared by 2 bases and J by 6 bases, with 3 bases of the junction left unmatched. The CDR3 loop reads CASSLTGESGELFF. As DNA, the CDR3 is TGTGCCAGCAGCTTAACAGGGGAATCCGGGGAGCTGTTTTTT.

The V call is TRBV14, the J call TRBJ2-7; D call uncertain. This CDR3 contains 12 residues. The germline gives CDR1 SGHDN, CDR2 FVKESK. Trimming stripped 4 bases from V and 5 bases from J, with 9 bases between. The CDR3 sequence: CASSPGVHEQYF. CDR3 DNA: TGTGCCAGCAGCCCTGGGGTTCACGAGCAGTACTTC.

This chain uses TRBV29-1 with TRBJ1-1; D gene uncertain. The germline V gene encodes CDR1 SQVTM and CDR2 ANQGSEA. The CDR3 is 12 amino acids. V dropped 4 bases and J dropped 1 base, with 7 bases sitting between them. The CDR3 loop is CSVVPANTEAFF. The CDR3 coding sequence is TGCAGCGTTGTTCCAGCGAACACTGAAGCTTTCTTT.

This clone occurred once. V usage is TRBV5-1 and J usage is TRBJ2-6, with D possibly matching TRBD2 (5 bases). V lost 2 bases and J 0 bases, leaving 15 bases between the germline ends. Germline CDR1 and CDR2: SGHRS and YFSETQ. The CDR3 contains 18 residues. CDR3 protein: CASSFWRSQPSGANVLTF. The DNA of the CDR3 is TGCGCCAGCAGCTTCTGGAGGAGCCAACCCTCTGGGGCCAACGTCCTGACTTTC.

The chain couples TRBV15 to TRBJ2-3; TRBD2 might be the D (6 bases). This CDR3 has 13 residues. Germline loops: CDR1 LNHNV, CDR2 YYDKDF (reference sequence). V lost 4 bases to trimming and J lost 6 bases, with 11 bases between them. In DNA form, the CDR3 reads TGTGCCACCAGCATAGGGACTTCCGATACGCAGTATTTT. Translating it yields CATSIGTSDTQYF.

There are a few counts of this clone. The chain carries TRBV29-1 and TRBJ2-7, with TRBD2 matching 14 bases. The length of the CDR3 is 15 residues. V trimming: 6 bases; J trimming: 0 bases; junction bases outside the gene matches: 4. Germline V gene lookup returns CDR1 SQVTM and CDR2 ANQGSEA. As DNA, the CDR3 is TGCAGCGTCTCCGGGACTAGCGGGAGCTCCTACGAGCAGTACTTC. Translating gives CSVSGTSGSSYEQYF.

This chain connects TRBV30 to TRBJ2-1; 15 bases agree with TRBD2. Germline lookup yields CDR1 GTSNPN and CDR2 SVGIG (reference sequence). The CDR3 runs 16 residues. The J segment lost 2 bases and the V segment lost 5 bases, leaving 4 bases of the junction unmatched. CDR3 in DNA: TGTGCCTGGGGACTAGCGGGAGGGAGGGCCTACAATGAGCAGTTCTTC. This translates into CAWGLAGGRAYNEQFF. Drawing the rest from reference TRBV30 and TRBJ2-1, the complete variable domain is SQTIHQWPATLVQPVGSPLSLECTVEGTSNPNLYWYRQAAGRGLQLLFYSVGIGQISSEVPQNLSASRPQDRQFILSSKKLLLSDSGFYLCAWGLAGGRAYNEQFFGPGTRLTVL.

V is TRBV25-1 and J is TRBJ2-2, with TRBD2 matching over 11 bases. This CDR3 contains 18 residues. CDR1 and CDR2 from the germline V gene are MGHDK and SYGVNS. The V gene end was trimmed by 5 bases and the J gene end by 2 bases; junction bases not matched to a gene: 10. CDR3 residues: CASSLITSGRFNTGELFF. In DNA, the CDR3 is TGTGCCAGCAGTCTTATCACTAGCGGGAGATTTAACACCGGGGAGCTGTTTTTT.

This chain uses TRBV23-1 with TRBJ1-1, with a weak D call TRBD1 (5 bases). TRBV23-1 counts as an open reading frame of uncertain function. The V end lost 2 bases, the J end lost 6 bases, and 19 bases lay between the germline ends. The CDR3 length is 16 residues. The CDR3: CASSQRGRGKGSEAFF. Written as DNA, the CDR3 is TGCGCCAGCAGTCAAAGAGGTCGGGGAAAGGGGTCTGAAGCTTTCTTT.

This clone was observed many times. This chain connects TRBV7-9 to TRBJ2-7; 11 bases line up with TRBD2. CDR1 and CDR2 (germline): SEHNR, FQNEAQ (reference sequence). Unmatched junction bases numbered 5, after V lost 5 bases and J lost 2 bases. This CDR3 has 15 amino acids. The CDR3: CASSAGTSGPYEQYF. CDR3 nucleotide sequence: TGTGCCAGCAGCGCCGGGACTAGCGGACCCTACGAGCAGTACTTC.

CDR3 sequence: CAWSPSNYGYTF. CDR3 in DNA: TGTGCCTGGAGTCCGTCGAACTATGGCTACACCTTC. This sequence joins TRBV30 and TRBJ1-2; D remains unclear. Germline CDR1 and CDR2: GTSNPN and SVGIG (reference sequence). Trimming shortened V by 2 bases and J by 2 bases, and 6 bases separated the two germline ends. The CDR3 sequence is 12 residues long. Looking up the rest from reference TRBV30 and TRBJ1-2 gives the full variable domain: SQTIHQWPATLVQPVGSPLSLECTVEGTSNPNLYWYRQAAGRGLQLLFYSVGIGQISSEVPQNLSASRPQDRQFILSSKKLLLSDSGFYLCAWSPSNYGYTFGSGTRLTVV.

This clone was recorded only once. The chain uses TRBV5-1 and TRBJ2-7; the match to TRBD1 covers 8 bases. The CDR3 is 13 residues long. CDR1 SGHRS and CDR2 YFSETQ come from the germline V gene. V dropped 1 base and J dropped 5; count of bases not matched to a gene: 2. CDR3 sequence: CASSLRDRNEQYF. The CDR3 bases are TGCGCCAGCAGCTTGCGGGACAGGAACGAGCAGTACTTC. Combining the CDR3 with reference TRBV5-1 and TRBJ2-7 gives the whole variable domain KAGVTQTPRYLIKTRGQQVTLSCSPISGHRSVSWYQQTPGQGLQFLFEYFSETQRNKGNFPGRFSGRQFSNSRSEMNVSTLELGDSALYLCASSLRDRNEQYFGPGTRLTVT.

The chain has TRBV15 and TRBJ2-1, with D possibly being TRBD2 (5 bases). Germline V gene sequence: CDR1 LNHNV, CDR2 YYDKDF (reference sequence). The CDR3 loop spans 12 amino acids. V was shortened by 1 base and J by 12 bases, with 10 bases between the two germline ends. Written as DNA, the CDR3 is TGTGCCACCAGCAGAGCGGGGTTGGGGCAGTTCTTC. Residues: CATSRAGLGQFF.

This rearrangement joins TRBV7-9 to TRBJ2-3; 8 nucleotides line up with TRBD2. V lost 3 bases, J lost 1 base, and 3 bases stayed unmatched. The CDR3 covers 15 residues. Germline values: CDR1 SEHNR, CDR2 FQNEAQ (reference sequence). The CDR3 sequence: CASSFTAGGTDTQYF. The CDR3 DNA reads as TGTGCCAGCAGCTTCACAGCGGGGGGCACAGATACGCAGTATTTT. The full variable domain, completed using reference TRBV7-9 and TRBJ2-3, is DTGVSQNPRHKITKRGQNVTFRCDPISEHNRLYWYRQTLGQGPEFLTYFQNEAQLEKSRLLSDRFSAERPKGSFSTLEIQRTEQGDSAMYLCASSFTAGGTDTQYFGPGTRLTVL.

This clone was seen ten or more times. The gene calls are TRBV7-9 and TRBJ2-1, with D uncertain. Germline CDR1 reads SEHNR; CDR2 reads FQNEAQ (reference sequence). V was trimmed by 7 bases and J by 5 bases, leaving 6 bases between them. CDR3 length: 11 residues. The CDR3 loop is CASTLNNEQFF. CDR3 nucleotide sequence: TGTGCCAGCACCCTCAACAATGAGCAGTTCTTC.

This clone appeared a few times. This rearrangement joins TRBV2 to TRBJ1-5; D possibly corresponds to TRBD1 (6 bases). Germline loops: CDR1 SNHLY, CDR2 FYNNEI. Trimming took off 3 bases at V and 4 bases at J, with 13 bases between the two ends. This CDR3 is built from 15 residues. CDR3 coding DNA: TGTGCCAGCAGTGATCAAAACAGGGATAATCAGCCCCAGCATTTT. Amino acid sequence: CASSDQNRDNQPQHF.

This chain joins TRBV5-1 and TRBJ2-7, with D perhaps matching TRBD1 or TRBD2 (6 bases each). The length of the CDR3 is 16 residues. Trimming left V 0 bases short and J 1 base short, with 14 bases between. Germline CDR1 is SGHRS and CDR2 is YFSETQ. CDR3 sequence: CASSLAAQGLSYEQYF. The CDR3 DNA reads TGCGCCAGCAGCTTGGCGGCACAGGGACTTTCCTACGAGCAGTACTTC.

For this clone: This sample also contains other DNA sequences that code for the same CDR3. This chain connects TRBV7-2 to TRBJ2-3; no reliable D call. The ends were cut back, 5 bases at V and 3 bases at J, with 6 bases in the middle. This CDR3 contains 12 residues. The germline gives CDR1 SGHTA, CDR2 FQGNSA. CDR3 region: CASSPGTDTQYF. DNA for the CDR3: TGTGCCAGCAGCCCCGGGACAGATACGCAGTATTTT.

This clone was found a few times. As DNA, the CDR3 is TGCAGCGTTGAAGATGGTACAGGGGGTAACGAGCAGTACTTC. Its protein product is CSVEDGTGGNEQYF. V and J are TRBV29-1 and TRBJ2-7; 8 bases align to TRBD1. There are 14 residues in the CDR3. The germline V gene encodes CDR1 SQVTM and CDR2 ANQGSEA. V dropped 0 bases and J dropped 5; count of bases not matched to a gene: 6.

J is TRBJ2-1 and V is TRBV5-1, with 10 positions matching TRBD1. There are 14 residues in the CDR3. V was pared by 4 bases and J by 9 bases, with 7 bases of the junction left unmatched. Germline lookup yields CDR1 SGHRS and CDR2 YFSETQ. DNA of the CDR3: TGCGCCAGCAGCGGGGGACAGGGGAGTAGTGAGCAGTTCTTC. It is translated as CASSGGQGSSEQFF.

The chain combines TRBV7-2 with TRBJ1-5; D not certain. CDR3 length: 13 residues. Germline V gives CDR1 SGHTA, CDR2 FQGNSA. Trimming pared 4 bases from V and 2 bases from J, leaving 6 bases between. The CDR3 reads CASSSGGNQPQHF. The DNA of the CDR3 is TGTGCCAGCAGCTCGGGTGGCAATCAGCCCCAGCATTTT.

The chain joins TRBV4-1 to TRBJ2-7; perhaps TRBD1 as D (5 bases). The CDR3 extends over 15 amino acids. Trimming pared 5 bases from V and 6 bases from J, leaving 20 bases between. Germline V lookup: CDR1 MGHRA, CDR2 YSYEKL. The CDR3 spells CASSTSGQGVGEQYF. The DNA of the CDR3 is TGCGCCAGCAGCACCTCAGGTCAGGGTGTGGGCGAGCAGTACTTC.

V is TRBV9 and J is TRBJ2-3, with 7 bases lining up with TRBD2. The length of the CDR3 is 15 residues. CDR1 and CDR2 from the germline V gene are SGDLS and YYNGEE. The trim removed 5 bases at V and 2 bases at J, leaving 8 bases unmatched. CDR3 sequence: CASRRAGRYTDTQYF. The DNA of the CDR3 is TGTGCCAGCAGAAGAGCGGGGAGGTACACAGATACGCAGTATTTT.

The chain uses TRBV4-1 and TRBJ2-7; D not resolved. The CDR3 spans 13 residues. Looked up from germline, CDR1 is MGHRA and CDR2 is YSYEKL. V lost 0 bases and J 2 bases, leaving 5 bases between the germline ends. The CDR3 sequence is CASSQETAYEQYF. The CDR3 bases are TGCGCCAGCAGCCAAGAAACAGCCTACGAGCAGTACTTC.

This clone was seen a handful of times. The chain carries TRBV4-2 and TRBJ2-5; the D gene is possibly TRBD1 (5 bases). Germline V gene sequence: CDR1 LGHNA, CDR2 YNFKEQ. The CDR3 is 12 residues long. V shed 2 bases and J shed 8 bases, with 9 bases lying between them. The CDR3 nucleotides read TGTGCCAGCAGCCAATCTACAGGAACCCAGTACTTC. As protein: CASSQSTGTQYF.

V gene TRBV29-1 combines with J gene TRBJ2-5; weak D call: TRBD2 (6 bases). V lost 4 bases and J lost 6, with 15 bases in between. The germline V gene has CDR1 SQVTM and CDR2 ANQGSEA. The CDR3 loop spans 13 amino acids. In DNA form, the CDR3 reads TGCAGCGTTGCGGGTTCGGCGGGGCAGACCCAGTACTTC. Encoded protein: CSVAGSAGQTQYF.

This clone has just a few counts. The CDR3 DNA reads as TGTGCCAGCAGCCCGATCTGGGACCCCAACCCAGATACGCAGTATTTT. The encoded protein is CASSPIWDPNPDTQYF. V is TRBV14 and J is TRBJ2-3, with D perhaps being TRBD1 or TRBD2 (5 bases each). Per the germline V gene, CDR1 is SGHDN and CDR2 is FVKESK. Trimming cost V 4 bases and J 4 bases, with 18 bases left between them. The CDR3 runs 16 residues.

The chain has TRBV6-6 and TRBJ2-1, with 9 bases aligning to TRBD2. Germline-derived CDR1 and CDR2 are MNHNY and SVGAGI (reference sequence). The CDR3 is 16 amino acids. V shed 6 bases, J shed 6 bases, and the junction held 12 bases outside the gene matches. The CDR3 DNA is TGTGCCAGCAGCGCACCGGGTAGCGGGAGAGCCAATGAGCAGTTCTTC. It specifies CASSAPGSGRANEQFF.

V usage is TRBV19 and J usage is TRBJ2-3, with a weak D call TRBD1 (6 bases). The V end was cut by 6 bases, the J end by 8 bases, with 24 bases between. The CDR3 covers 16 residues. CDR1 LNHDA and CDR2 SQIVND come from the germline V gene (reference sequence). The CDR3 reads CASRIDPGDRFGTQYF. CDR3 nucleotides: TGTGCCAGTAGGATCGATCCAGGGGACCGTTTTGGTACGCAGTATTTT. Variable domain in full (rest from reference TRBV19 and TRBJ2-3): DGGITQSPKYLFRKEGQNVTLSCEQNLNHDAMYWYRQDPGQGLRLIYYSQIVNDFQKGDIAEGYSVSREKKESFPLTVTSAQKNPTAFYLCASRIDPGDRFGTQYFGPGTRLTVL.

V is TRBV7-8 and J is TRBJ2-3; D is undetermined. The CDR3 sequence is 12 residues long. CDR1 SGHVS and CDR2 FQNEAQ come from the germline V gene. Trimming took 5 bases from V and 9 from J, leaving 12 bases between them. CDR3 protein: CASSPRWPTQYF. CDR3 coding DNA: TGTGCCAGCAGCCCGCGCTGGCCGACGCAGTATTTT.

CDR3 nucleotides: TGTGCCAGCAGCCGGGGGACTAGCGTCCCGAATGAGCAGTTCTTC. Its protein product is CASSRGTSVPNEQFF. The rearrangement uses TRBV13 and TRBJ2-1, with 10 bases identical to TRBD2. The germline CDR1 and CDR2 sequences are PRHDT and FYEKMQ (reference sequence). CDR3 length: 15 amino acids. V lost 5 bases and J lost 7; bases outside the gene matches: 8.

This chain joins TRBV21-1 and TRBJ1-1; the table names TRBD1, a call not compared with the DNA. TRBV21-1 is a pseudogene locus. The CDR3 extends over 16 amino acids. The CDR3 loop is CASSKGQGSLSTEAFF. The DNA for the CDR3 is TGTGCCAGCAGCAAGGGACAGGGGTCCCTCAGCACTGAAGCTTTCTTT.